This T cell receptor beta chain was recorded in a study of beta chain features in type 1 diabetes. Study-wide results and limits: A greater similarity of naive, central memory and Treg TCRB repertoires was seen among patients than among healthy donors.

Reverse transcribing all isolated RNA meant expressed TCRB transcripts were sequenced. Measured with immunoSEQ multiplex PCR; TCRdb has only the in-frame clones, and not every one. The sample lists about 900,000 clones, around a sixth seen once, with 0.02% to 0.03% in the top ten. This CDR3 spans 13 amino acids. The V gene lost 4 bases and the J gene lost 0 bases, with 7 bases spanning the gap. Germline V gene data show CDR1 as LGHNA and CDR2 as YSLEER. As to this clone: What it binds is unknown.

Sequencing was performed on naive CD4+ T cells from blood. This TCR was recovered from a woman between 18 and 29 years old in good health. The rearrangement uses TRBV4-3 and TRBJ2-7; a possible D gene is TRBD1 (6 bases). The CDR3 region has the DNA TGCGCCAGCAGCCGGGACAACTCCTACGAGCAGTACTTC. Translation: CASSRDNSYEQYF.